This TCR beta chain was captured by sequencing in a study of response to subunit inactivated influenza vaccine. In germline, CDR1 is MGHRA, CDR2 YSYEKL. This CDR3 has 12 amino acids. V was clipped by 1 base and J by 4 bases, with 3 bases between them. TCRdb itself ran the RT-PCR reads through MiXCR, one entry per CDR3 protein. The sample shows fewer than 250,000 distinct CDR3 sequences, roughly an eighth of them seen only once. General observations from the study: Authors suggested few new T cells are recruited by each seasonal influenza vaccination.

This clonotype was recorded a few times. Its antigen remains unknown. The TCR was taken from a man aged 45-65 years who received an inactivated influenza vaccine. V is TRBV4-1 and J is TRBJ2-3, with unresolved D. The sequencing here drew on CD8+ T cells sorted from PBMCs, taken 5 to 6 days after vaccination. For the CDR3, the DNA is TGCGCCAGCAGCCAAGTTCCAGATACGCAGTATTTT. The encoded protein is CASSQVPDTQYF.